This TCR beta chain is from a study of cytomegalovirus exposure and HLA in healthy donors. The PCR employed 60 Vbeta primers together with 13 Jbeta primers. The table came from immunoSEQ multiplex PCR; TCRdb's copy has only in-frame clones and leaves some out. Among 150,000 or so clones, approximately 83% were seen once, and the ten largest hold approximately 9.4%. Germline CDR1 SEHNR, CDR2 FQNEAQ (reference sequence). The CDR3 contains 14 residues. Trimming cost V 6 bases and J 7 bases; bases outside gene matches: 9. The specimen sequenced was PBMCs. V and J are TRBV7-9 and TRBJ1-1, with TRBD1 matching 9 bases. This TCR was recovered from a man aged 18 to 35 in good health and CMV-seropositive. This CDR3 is CASRNTGGSGEAFF. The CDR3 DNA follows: TGTGCCAGCAGGAATACAGGGGGCAGTGGTGAAGCTTTCTTT.